The next 15 T cell receptor beta chains were all read from a single sample in a study of blood T cells in healthy people across ages. Together with a sample-barcoded 5' primer, a J-beta primer mix was included in a second PCR lasting about 6 to 11 cycles. TCRdb re-called the 5' RACE reads through MiXCR, storing one row per CDR3 protein. The sample records under 2,000,000 distinct CDR3 sequences, around half being singletons. Material for sequencing was blood. These TCRs come from a woman in her thirties or forties in good health.

In DNA form, the CDR3 reads TGCAGTGCTAGAGATCCCCCCGCTAGCTGGTGGACCACCCTCGCTTACAATGAGCAGTTCTTC. It is translated as CSARDPPASWWTTLAYNEQFF. The chain joins TRBV20-1 to TRBJ2-1; TRBD2 is a possible D gene (5 bases). Germline V gene sequence: CDR1 DFQATT, CDR2 SNEGSKA (reference sequence). The V and J ends lost 0 bases and 4 bases respectively, with 31 bases between them. The CDR3 contains 21 residues.

Note on this clonotype: It may be a read error: a sequence one base away is much more abundant. The chain joins TRBV7-9 to TRBJ2-1; 9 bases line up with TRBD1. CDR1 and CDR2 (germline): SEHNR, FQNEAQ (reference sequence). The V gene end was trimmed by 0 bases and the J gene end by 13 bases; junction bases not matched to a gene: 13. This CDR3 is 16 amino acids long. Written as DNA, the CDR3 is TGTGCCAGCAGCTTAGCGAGACAGGGGGGAACGGAGACCCAGTTCTTC. Its translation: CASSLARQGGTETQFF.

CDR3: CASSSQASSTDTQYF. The CDR3 DNA sequence: TGTGCCAGCAGTTCTCAGGCGAGTAGCACAGATACGCAGTATTTT. The V call is TRBV6-5, the J call TRBJ2-3; D not resolved. V shed 4 bases and J shed 0 bases, with 11 bases lying between them. Germline lookup yields CDR1 MNHEY and CDR2 SVGAGI. The CDR3 contains 15 residues.

In its sample, this clonotype was seen a few times. V and J are TRBV2 and TRBJ2-3, with D perhaps matching TRBD2 (6 bases). The CDR3 is 15 residues long. Germline CDR1 SNHLY, CDR2 FYNNEI. Trimming shortened V by 6 bases and J by 1 base, and 14 bases separated the two germline ends. Written as DNA, the CDR3 is TGTGCCAGCAGGTTCCGGGACTTACGCACAGATACGCAGTATTTT. Translation gives CASRFRDLRTDTQYF.

This clonotype came up a few times. The chain employs TRBV20-1 and TRBJ2-1; D gene uncertain. The CDR3 totals 16 residues. Germline V gives CDR1 DFQATT, CDR2 SNEGSKA (reference sequence). Trimming stripped 0 bases from V and 0 bases from J, with 12 bases between. The CDR3 protein is CSARDLGKSSYNEQFF. In DNA form, the CDR3 reads TGCAGTGCTAGAGATCTGGGAAAGAGCTCCTACAATGAGCAGTTCTTC.

This clonotype was seen a handful of times. This chain uses TRBV20-1 with TRBJ2-5; 8 bases are shared with TRBD1. The CDR3 is 11 residues long. Germline CDR1 reads DFQATT; CDR2 reads SNEGSKA (reference sequence). V was clipped by 8 bases and J by 2 bases; unmatched bases: 1. The DNA for the CDR3 is TGCAGTCGACAGGGGCAAGAGACCCAGTACTTC. It is translated as CSRQGQETQYF.

The chain has TRBV7-2 and TRBJ2-5; either TRBD1 or TRBD2 may supply D (5 bases each). Germline V CDR1 and CDR2: SGHTA, FQGNSA. CDR3 length: 16 amino acids. The V and J ends lost 0 bases and 5 bases respectively, with 16 bases between them. DNA for the CDR3: TGTGCCAGCAGCTTAGCGGTGACAGCGGTCCGGGAGACCCAGTACTTC. It yields the protein CASSLAVTAVRETQYF.

This clonotype came up a few times. The chain couples TRBV5-1 to TRBJ2-5, with 7 bases fitting TRBD2. The CDR3 covers 16 residues. Trimming at V came to 1 base and at J to 3 bases, leaving 9 bases not matched to a gene. CDR1 is SGHRS, CDR2 YFSETQ, per germline. This CDR3 is CASSLYPAGQKETQYF. Written as DNA, the CDR3 is TGCGCCAGCAGCTTGTATCCAGCGGGGCAAAAAGAGACCCAGTACTTC.

There are a few counts of this clonotype. This chain links TRBV27 with TRBJ2-7; 7 bases agree with TRBD1. V lost 7 bases to trimming and J lost 5 bases; unmatched junction nucleotides: 14. This CDR3 has 15 amino acids. Germline V gene sequence: CDR1 MNHEY, CDR2 SMNVEV (reference sequence). In DNA, the CDR3 is TGTGCCAGCATCCCTCACGACAGGGTAGGCGACGAGCAGTACTTC. This translates into CASIPHDRVGDEQYF.

The sample holds a few counts of this clonotype. V gene TRBV6-5 combines with J gene TRBJ2-4; tentatively, D is TRBD1 (6 bases). The CDR3 has 15 amino acids. Trimming removed 6 bases from V and 13 bases from J, with 25 bases in between. CDR1 and CDR2 (germline): MNHEY, SVGAGI. The CDR3 protein is CASRREGGRGKEQYF. CDR3 nucleotides: TGTGCCAGCAGACGCGAGGGTGGTAGGGGGAAAGAGCAGTACTTC.

CDR3 bases: TGTGCCAGCAGCCAAGGGGAGTACACTGAAGCTTTCTTT. Protein product: CASSQGEYTEAFF. The chain links TRBV4-2 to TRBJ1-1; D gene uncertain. CDR1 and CDR2 (germline): LGHNA, YNFKEQ. Trimming shortened V by 1 base and J by 3 bases, and 6 bases separated the two germline ends. The CDR3 extends over 13 amino acids.

V and J are TRBV5-1 and TRBJ2-5; D gene unclear. The CDR3 is made up of 14 amino acids. The germline gives CDR1 SGHRS, CDR2 YFSETQ. V gave up 4 bases and J gave up 7 bases, with 17 bases separating them. As DNA, the CDR3 is TGCGCCAGCAGCATGGCCCCAGCCGTGGGGACCCAGTACTTC. As protein: CASSMAPAVGTQYF.

The chain uses TRBV12-3 or TRBV12-4 and TRBJ2-5; 7 bases match TRBD2. The junction had 10 bases not matched to a gene; V was cut back by 6 bases and J by 9 bases. The CDR3 has 13 residues. The CDR3 coding sequence is TGTGCCAGCAGGCGGGCCTTCCGGGAGGCCCAGTACTTC. Encoded protein: CASRRAFREAQYF.

This clonotype was seen a few times. The rearrangement links TRBV6-5 to TRBJ2-3; 8 bases are shared with TRBD2. Trimming removed 0 bases from V and 5 bases from J; junction bases left unmatched: 13. CDR1 is MNHEY and CDR2 is SVGAGI in the germline V gene. CDR3 size: 18 residues. The CDR3 DNA is TGTGCCAGCAGTTACTCGAGTAGCCGCGGGGGGTTTGAAGATACGCAGTATTTT. Amino acids: CASSYSSSRGGFEDTQYF.

Concerning this clonotype: Relative to the germline gene, one junction end is altered; a read error may explain this. This rearrangement joins TRBV3-1 to TRBJ1-2; D gene uncertain. There are 13 residues in the CDR3. Looked up from germline, CDR1 is LGHDT and CDR2 is YNNKEL (reference sequence). The CDR3 nucleotides are TGCGCCAGCAGCCAAGTGAGGGACTATGGCTACACCTTC. Translated, it gives CASSQVRDYGYTF. The variable domain in full, with the rest retrieved from reference TRBV3-1 and TRBJ1-2, is DTAVSQTPKYLVTQMGNDKSIKCEQNLGHDTMYWYKQDSKKFLKIMFSYNNKELIINETVPNRFSPKSPDKAHLNLHINSLELGDSAVYFCASSQVRDYGYTFGSGTRLTVV.